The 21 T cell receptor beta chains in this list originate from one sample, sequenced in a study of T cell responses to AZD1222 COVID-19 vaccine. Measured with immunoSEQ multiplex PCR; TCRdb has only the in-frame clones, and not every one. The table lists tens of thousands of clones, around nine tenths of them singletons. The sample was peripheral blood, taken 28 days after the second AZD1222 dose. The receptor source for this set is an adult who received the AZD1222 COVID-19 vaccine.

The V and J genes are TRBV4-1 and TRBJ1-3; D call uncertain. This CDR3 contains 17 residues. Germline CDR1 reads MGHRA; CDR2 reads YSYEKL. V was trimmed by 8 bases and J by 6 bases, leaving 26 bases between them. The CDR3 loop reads CASRAAGRVSFENTIYF. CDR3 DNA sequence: TGCGCCAGCCGAGCAGCCGGGAGGGTATCGTTTGAAAACACCATATATTTT.

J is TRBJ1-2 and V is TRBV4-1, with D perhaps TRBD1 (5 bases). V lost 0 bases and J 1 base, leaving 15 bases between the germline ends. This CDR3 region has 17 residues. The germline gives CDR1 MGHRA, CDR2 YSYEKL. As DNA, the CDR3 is TGCGCCAGCAGCCAAGATCCCCCAGGGACTCTTAACTATGGCTACACCTTC. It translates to CASSQDPPGTLNYGYTF.

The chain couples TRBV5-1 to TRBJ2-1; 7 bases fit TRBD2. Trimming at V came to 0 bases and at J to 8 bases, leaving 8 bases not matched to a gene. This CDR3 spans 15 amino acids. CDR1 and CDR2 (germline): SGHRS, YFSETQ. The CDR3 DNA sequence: TGCGCCAGCAGCTTGGTTGGCGGGAGAACTGATGAGCAGTTCTTC. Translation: CASSLVGGRTDEQFF.

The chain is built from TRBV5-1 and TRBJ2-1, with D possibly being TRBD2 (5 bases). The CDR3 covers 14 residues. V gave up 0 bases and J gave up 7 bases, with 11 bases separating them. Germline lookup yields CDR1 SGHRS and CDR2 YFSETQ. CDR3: CASSLGNRGNEQFF. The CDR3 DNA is TGCGCCAGCAGCTTGGGTAATCGGGGAAATGAGCAGTTCTTC.

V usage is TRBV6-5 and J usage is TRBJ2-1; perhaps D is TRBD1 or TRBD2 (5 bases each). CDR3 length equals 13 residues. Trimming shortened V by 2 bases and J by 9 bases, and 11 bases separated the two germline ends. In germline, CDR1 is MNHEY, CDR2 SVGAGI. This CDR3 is CASSYRDLGEQFF. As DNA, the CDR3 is TGTGCCAGCAGTTACAGGGACCTTGGTGAGCAGTTCTTC.

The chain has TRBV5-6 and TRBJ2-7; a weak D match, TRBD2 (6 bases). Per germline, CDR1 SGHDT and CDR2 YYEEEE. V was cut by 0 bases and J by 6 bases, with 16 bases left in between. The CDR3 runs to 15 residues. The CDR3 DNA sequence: TGTGCCAGCAGCTTGGTCGGGGGAGGTGGCGGCGAGCAGTACTTC. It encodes CASSLVGGGGGEQYF. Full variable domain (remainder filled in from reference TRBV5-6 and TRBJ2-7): DAGVTQSPTHLIKTRGQQVTLRCSPKSGHDTVSWYQQALGQGPQFIFQYYEEEERQRGNFPDRFSGHQFPNYSSELNVNALLLGDSALYLCASSLVGGGGGEQYFGPGTRLTVT.

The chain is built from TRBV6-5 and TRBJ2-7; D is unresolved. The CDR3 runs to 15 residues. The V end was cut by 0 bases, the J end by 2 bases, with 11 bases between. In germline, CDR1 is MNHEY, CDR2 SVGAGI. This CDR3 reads CASSYSQELTYEQYF. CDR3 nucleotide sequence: TGTGCCAGCAGTTACTCGCAGGAACTCACCTACGAGCAGTACTTC.

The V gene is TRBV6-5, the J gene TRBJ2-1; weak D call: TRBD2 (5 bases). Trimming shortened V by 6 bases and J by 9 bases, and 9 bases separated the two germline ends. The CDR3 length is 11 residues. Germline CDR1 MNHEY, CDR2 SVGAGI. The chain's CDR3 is CASSLRGEQFF. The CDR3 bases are TGTGCCAGCAGCTTACGGGGTGAGCAGTTCTTC.

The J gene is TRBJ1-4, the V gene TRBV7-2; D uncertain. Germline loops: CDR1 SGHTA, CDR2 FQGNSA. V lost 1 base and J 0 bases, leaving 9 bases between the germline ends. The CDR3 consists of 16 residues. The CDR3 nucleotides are TGTGCCAGCAGCTTAGATGTAGTTGCAACTAATGAAAAACTGTTTTTT. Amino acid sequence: CASSLDVVATNEKLFF.

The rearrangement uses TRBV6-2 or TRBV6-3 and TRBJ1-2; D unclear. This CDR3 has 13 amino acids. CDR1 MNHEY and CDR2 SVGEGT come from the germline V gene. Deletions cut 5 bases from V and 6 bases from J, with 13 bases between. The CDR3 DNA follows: TGTGCCAGCAGTCTCGACGGACGTAATGGCTACACCTTC. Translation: CASSLDGRNGYTF.

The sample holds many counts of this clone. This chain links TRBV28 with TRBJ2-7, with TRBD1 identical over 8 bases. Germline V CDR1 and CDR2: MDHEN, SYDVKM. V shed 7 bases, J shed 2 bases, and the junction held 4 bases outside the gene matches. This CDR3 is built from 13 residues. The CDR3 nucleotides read TGTGCCAGCAAAAGGACAGGGACCTACGAGCAGTACTTC. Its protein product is CASKRTGTYEQYF.

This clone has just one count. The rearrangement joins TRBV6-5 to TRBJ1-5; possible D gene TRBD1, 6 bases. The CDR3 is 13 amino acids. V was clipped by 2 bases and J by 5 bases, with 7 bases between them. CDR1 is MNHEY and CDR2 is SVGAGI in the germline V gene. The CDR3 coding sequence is TGTGCCAGCAGTTACAGGACAGATCAGCCCCAGCATTTT. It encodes CASSYRTDQPQHF.

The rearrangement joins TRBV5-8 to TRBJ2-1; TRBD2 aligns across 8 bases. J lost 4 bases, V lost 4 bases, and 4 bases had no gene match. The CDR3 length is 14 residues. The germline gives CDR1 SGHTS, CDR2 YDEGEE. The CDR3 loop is CASSLGLAYNEQFF. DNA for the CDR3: TGTGCCAGCAGCCTCGGACTAGCTTACAATGAGCAGTTCTTC.

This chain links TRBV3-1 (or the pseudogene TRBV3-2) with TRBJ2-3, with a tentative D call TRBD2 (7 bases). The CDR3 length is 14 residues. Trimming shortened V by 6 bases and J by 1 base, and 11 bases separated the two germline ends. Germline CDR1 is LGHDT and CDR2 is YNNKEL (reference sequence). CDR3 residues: CASRLGGGTDTQYF. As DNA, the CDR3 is TGTGCCAGCAGATTAGGGGGGGGCACAGATACGCAGTATTTT.

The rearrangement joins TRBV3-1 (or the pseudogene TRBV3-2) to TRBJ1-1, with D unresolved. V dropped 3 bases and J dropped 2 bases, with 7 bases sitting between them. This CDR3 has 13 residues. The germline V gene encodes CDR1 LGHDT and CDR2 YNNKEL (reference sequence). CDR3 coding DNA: TGTGCCAGCAGCCACCGACAAAACACTGAAGCTTTCTTT. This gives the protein CASSHRQNTEAFF.

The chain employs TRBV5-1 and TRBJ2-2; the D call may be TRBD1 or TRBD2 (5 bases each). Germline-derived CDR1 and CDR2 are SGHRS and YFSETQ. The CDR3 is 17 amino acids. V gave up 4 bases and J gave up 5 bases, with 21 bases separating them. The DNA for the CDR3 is TGCGCCAGCAGCATTAACCCCGGGACCTCGGGTACCGGGGAGCTGTTTTTT. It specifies CASSINPGTSGTGELFF.

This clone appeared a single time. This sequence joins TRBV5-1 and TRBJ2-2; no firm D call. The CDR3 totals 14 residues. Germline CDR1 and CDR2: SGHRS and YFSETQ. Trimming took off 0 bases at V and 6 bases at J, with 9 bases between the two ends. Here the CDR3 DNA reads TGCGCCAGCAGCTTGGACTCAGGACCCGGGGAGCTGTTTTTT. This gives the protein CASSLDSGPGELFF.

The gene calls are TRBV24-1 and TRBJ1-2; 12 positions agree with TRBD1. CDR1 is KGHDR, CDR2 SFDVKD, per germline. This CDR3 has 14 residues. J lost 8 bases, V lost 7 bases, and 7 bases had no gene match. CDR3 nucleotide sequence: TGTGCCACCAGGGCCGGGGGGACAGGGGGCGGCTACACCTTC. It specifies CATRAGGTGGGYTF.

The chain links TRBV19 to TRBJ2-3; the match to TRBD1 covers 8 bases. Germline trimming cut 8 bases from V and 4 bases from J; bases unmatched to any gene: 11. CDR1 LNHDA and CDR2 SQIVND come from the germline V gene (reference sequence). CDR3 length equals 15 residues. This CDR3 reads CASGKSGTGADTQYF. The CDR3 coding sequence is TGTGCCAGTGGGAAATCCGGGACAGGAGCAGATACGCAGTATTTT.

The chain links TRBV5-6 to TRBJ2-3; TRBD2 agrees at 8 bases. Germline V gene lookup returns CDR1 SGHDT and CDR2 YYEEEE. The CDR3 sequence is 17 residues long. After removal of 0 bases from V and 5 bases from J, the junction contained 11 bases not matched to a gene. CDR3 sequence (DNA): TGTGCCAGCAGCTTGGAGACTCAGCGGGGGCTAAAAGATACGCAGTATTTT. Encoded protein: CASSLETQRGLKDTQYF.

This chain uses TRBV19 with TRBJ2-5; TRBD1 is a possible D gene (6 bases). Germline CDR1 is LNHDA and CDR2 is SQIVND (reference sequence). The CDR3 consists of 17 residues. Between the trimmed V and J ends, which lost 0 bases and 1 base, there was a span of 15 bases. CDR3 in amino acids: CASSIDGGRGFQETQYF. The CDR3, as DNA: TGTGCCAGTAGTATAGATGGGGGAAGGGGGTTCCAAGAGACCCAGTACTTC.